A single T cell receptor (beta chain) is shown here with its context. Its cognate antigen is unknown. The read terminates 3 residues before the CDR3 end, so the remaining end is supplied by the germline J gene. This sample stems from a study of T cells in women clearing cervical HPV infection. Prevalent HPV16 infections were excluded; only incident single HPV16 infections included. MY09/MY11 PCR detected cervical HPV DNA; dot-blot assigned genotypes. The CDR3 spans 16 residues. Trimming at V came to 2 bases and at J to 2 bases, leaving 3 bases not matched to a gene. Germline CDR1 is KGHSH and CDR2 is LQKENI. Average input was about 1,200 ng genomic DNA for immunoSEQ TCR beta CDR3 amplification. TCRdb's table, derived via immunoSEQ multiplex PCR, lists solely in-frame clones and lacks some. The sample holds over 25,000 clones. Study outcomes and limitations: Repertoire richness, not evenness, was significantly elevated in CIN3+ cases versus controls.

The specimen was blood buffy coat. The clonotype was recovered from a woman aged 18 to 75 with a cervical HPV16 infection that either progressed to CIN3+ or cleared (not recorded which). The rearrangement joins TRBV18 to TRBJ1-5; TRBD1 aligns across 10 bases. This chain's CDR3 is CASSPTGTGGNQPQHF. The CDR3 DNA, read in part, is TGTGCCAGCTCACCAACCGGGACAGGGGGCAATCAGCCC.